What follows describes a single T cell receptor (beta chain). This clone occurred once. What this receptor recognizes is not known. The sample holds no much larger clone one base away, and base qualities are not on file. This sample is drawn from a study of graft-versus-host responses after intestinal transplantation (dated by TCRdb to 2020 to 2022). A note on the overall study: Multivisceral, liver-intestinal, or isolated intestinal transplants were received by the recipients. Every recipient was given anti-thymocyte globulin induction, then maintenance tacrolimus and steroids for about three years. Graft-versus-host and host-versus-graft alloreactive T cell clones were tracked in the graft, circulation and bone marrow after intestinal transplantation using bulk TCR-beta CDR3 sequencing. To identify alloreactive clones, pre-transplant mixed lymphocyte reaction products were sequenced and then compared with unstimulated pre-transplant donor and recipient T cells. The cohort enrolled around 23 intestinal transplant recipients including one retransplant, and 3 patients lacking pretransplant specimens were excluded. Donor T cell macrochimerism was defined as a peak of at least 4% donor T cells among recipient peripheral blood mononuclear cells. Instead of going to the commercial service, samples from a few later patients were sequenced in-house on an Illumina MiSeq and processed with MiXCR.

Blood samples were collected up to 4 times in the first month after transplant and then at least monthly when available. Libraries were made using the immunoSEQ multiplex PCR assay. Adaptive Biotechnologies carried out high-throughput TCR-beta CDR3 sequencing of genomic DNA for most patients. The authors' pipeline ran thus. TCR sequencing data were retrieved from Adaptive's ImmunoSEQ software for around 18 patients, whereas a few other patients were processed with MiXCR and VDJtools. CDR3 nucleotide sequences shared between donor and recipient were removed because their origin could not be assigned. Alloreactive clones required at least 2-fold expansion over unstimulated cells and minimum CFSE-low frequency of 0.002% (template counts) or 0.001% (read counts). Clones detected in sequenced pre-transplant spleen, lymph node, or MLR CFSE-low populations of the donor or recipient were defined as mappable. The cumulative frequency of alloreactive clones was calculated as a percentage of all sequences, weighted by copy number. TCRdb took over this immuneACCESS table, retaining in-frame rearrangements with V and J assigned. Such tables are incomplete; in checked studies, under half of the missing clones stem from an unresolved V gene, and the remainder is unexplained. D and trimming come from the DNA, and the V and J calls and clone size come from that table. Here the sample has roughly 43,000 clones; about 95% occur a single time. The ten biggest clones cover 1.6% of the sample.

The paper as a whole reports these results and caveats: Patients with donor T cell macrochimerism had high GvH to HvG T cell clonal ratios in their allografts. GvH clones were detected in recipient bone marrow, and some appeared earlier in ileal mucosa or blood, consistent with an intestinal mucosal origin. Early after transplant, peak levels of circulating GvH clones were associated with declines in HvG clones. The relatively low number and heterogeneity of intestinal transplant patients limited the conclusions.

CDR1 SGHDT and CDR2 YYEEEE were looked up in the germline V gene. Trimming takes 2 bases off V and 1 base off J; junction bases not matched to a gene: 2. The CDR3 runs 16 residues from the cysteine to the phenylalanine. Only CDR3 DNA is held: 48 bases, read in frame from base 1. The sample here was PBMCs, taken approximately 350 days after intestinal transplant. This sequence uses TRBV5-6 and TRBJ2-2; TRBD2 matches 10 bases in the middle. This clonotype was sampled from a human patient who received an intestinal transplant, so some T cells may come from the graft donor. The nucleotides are TGTGCCAGCAGCTTAGGACTAGCGGTGAACACCGGGGAGCTGTTTTTT. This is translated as CASSLGLAVNTGELFF. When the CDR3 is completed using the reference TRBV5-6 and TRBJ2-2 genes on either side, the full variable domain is DAGVTQSPTHLIKTRGQQVTLRCSPKSGHDTVSWYQQALGQGPQFIFQYYEEEERQRGNFPDRFSGHQFPNYSSELNVNALLLGDSALYLCASSLGLAVNTGELFFGEGSRLTVL.